This T cell receptor beta chain emerged from a study of shared clonotypes between healthy human individuals. Study-wide results and caveats: Some clonotypes were shared by all four sorted-subset donors, while others were not shared. The non-shared ones had lower generation probabilities than the shared ones. Specimens sampled were limited to blood, with tissue repertoires likely differing.

Measured with immunoSEQ multiplex PCR; TCRdb has only the in-frame clones, and not every one. The sample holds around 2.1 million clones, approximately 95% seen once. For this clone: What it binds is not known. Different DNA sequences within this sample yield the same CDR3.

Germline loops: CDR1 ENHRY, CDR2 SYGVKD. V was clipped by 3 bases and J by 2 bases; unmatched bases: 1. There are 13 residues in the CDR3. The donors, healthy adults who were HIV-negative, had experienced no recent acute infections or vaccinations. The sequencing sample was made of naive CD4+ T cells sorted from blood. Subset denoted: CD45RA+ positively selected. This clonotype was obtained from a man aged 18 to 29 in good health. J is TRBJ2-7 and V is TRBV10-3; 7 positions agree with TRBD2. CDR3 coding DNA: TGTGCCATCAGTGATGGGGGGGCCTACGAGCAGTACTTC. This translates into CAISDGGAYEQYF.